What follows describes a single T cell receptor beta chain. Its antigen is currently unknown. Here immunoSEQ multiplex PCR was the method, and the copy in TCRdb shows in-frame clones only, minus some. The data hold around 67,000 clones, with about four fifths observed a single time. This sample is drawn from a study of T cell responses to AZD1222 COVID-19 vaccine. Germline assignment: CDR1 SSHAT and CDR2 FNYEAQ (reference sequence). CDR3 length: 15 residues. Trimming left V 1 base short and J 5 bases short, with 14 bases between. Whole-study results and caveats: Spike-specific TCRs gained breadth and depth after people received two AZD1222 doses. In the spike-specific TCR repertoire, nearly half reportedly target unmutated variant regions. Most donors were white British and more were female, and clonal diversity was possibly underestimated. Repertoire samples came only from after the peak T cell response.

The chain links TRBV7-7 to TRBJ2-5, with D perhaps matching TRBD2 (5 bases). Sequencing used peripheral blood, obtained 28 days after the second AZD1222 dose. This TCR was sampled from an adult who received the AZD1222 COVID-19 vaccine. In DNA, the CDR3 is TGTGCCAGCAGCTTAGTAGGGAGCCGAGGGGAGACCCAGTACTTC. Residues: CASSLVGSRGETQYF. Full variable domain (rest looked up from reference TRBV7-7 and TRBJ2-5): GAGVSQSPRYKVTKRGQDVTLRCDPISSHATLYWYQQALGQGPEFLTYFNYEAQPDKSGLPSDRFSAERPEGSISTLTIQRTEQRDSAMYRCASSLVGSRGETQYFGPGTRLLVL.